A selection of T cell receptor beta chains follows, all from one sample in a study of T cell responses to AZD1222 COVID-19 vaccine. Some clones are missing from TCRdb's copy, which holds only in-frame ones; the method was immunoSEQ multiplex PCR. The sample yields about 100,000 clones, over 75% seen once. Sequenced here: peripheral blood, sampled 28 days after the second AZD1222 dose. The receptors originated from an adult who received the AZD1222 COVID-19 vaccine. CDR3s include the opening cysteine and the closing phenylalanine or tryptophan. The D gene is left open where the match is weak. Clone size is shown for a subset of rows, as once, few, many or a class of expanded clone.

j_gene: TRBJ1-2
v_gene: TRBV6-5
abundance: NA
d_gene: NA
CDR3nt: TGTGCCAGCCCGGGGACCCTGGGATCTGATGGCTACACCTTC
CDR3aa: CASPGTLGSDGYTF

j_gene: TRBJ2-1
v_gene: TRBV20-1
abundance: once
d_gene: TRBD2
CDR3nt: TGCAGTGCTAATGAAGGACTAGCGGGGGGGTTGAGCTCCTACAATGAGCAGTTCTTC
CDR3aa: CSANEGLAGGLSSYNEQFF

j_gene: TRBJ1-2
v_gene: TRBV18
abundance: NA
d_gene: NA
CDR3nt: TGTGCCAGCTCACCAGGACCCAGCCACTATGGCTACACCTTC
CDR3aa: CASSPGPSHYGYTF

j_gene: TRBJ1-5
v_gene: TRBV7-2
abundance: NA
d_gene: NA
CDR3nt: TGTGCCAGCAGCCTCGGAAATCAGCCCCAGCATTTT
CDR3aa: CASSLGNQPQHF

j_gene: TRBJ1-1
v_gene: TRBV27
abundance: NA
d_gene: NA
CDR3nt: TGTGCCAGCAGTATATATTCGGGCGGGGAAGCTTTCTTT
CDR3aa: CASSIYSGGEAFF

j_gene: TRBJ1-3
v_gene: TRBV4-3
abundance: NA
d_gene: NA
CDR3nt: TGCGCCAGCAGCTTCAGGACGGGCTCTGGAAACACCATATATTTT
CDR3aa: CASSFRTGSGNTIYF

j_gene: TRBJ1-4
v_gene: TRBV5-4
abundance: once
d_gene: TRBD1
CDR3nt: TGTGCCAGCAGCCCAGGACAGGGTGGGGCTAATGAAAAACTGTTTTTT
CDR3aa: CASSPGQGGANEKLFF

j_gene: TRBJ1-2
v_gene: TRBV29-1
abundance: NA
d_gene: NA
CDR3nt: TGCAGCGTTGAAGGGGGACGAACGGATGGCTACACCTTC
CDR3aa: CSVEGGRTDGYTF

j_gene: TRBJ2-1
v_gene: TRBV9
abundance: NA
d_gene: NA
CDR3nt: TGTGCCAGCAGCCCCCGATCTAGGGGCAATGAGCAGTTCTTC
CDR3aa: CASSPRSRGNEQFF

j_gene: TRBJ1-1
v_gene: TRBV6-2/TRBV6-3
abundance: NA
d_gene: NA
CDR3nt: TGTGCCAGCAGTTACTCTTACGTTGGCCAACATCAAATCACTGAAGCTTTCTTT
CDR3aa: CASSYSYVGQHQITEAFF

j_gene: TRBJ2-3
v_gene: TRBV19
abundance: NA
d_gene: NA
CDR3nt: TGTGCCAGTAGTGACCGGGGGAAGACAGATACGCAGTATTTT
CDR3aa: CASSDRGKTDTQYF

j_gene: TRBJ1-4
v_gene: TRBV5-1
abundance: NA
d_gene: NA
CDR3nt: TGCGCCAGCAGCCCTTTGGGGACAACTAATGAAAAACTGTTTTTT
CDR3aa: CASSPLGTTNEKLFF

j_gene: TRBJ2-5
v_gene: TRBV3-1/TRBV3-2
abundance: NA
d_gene: TRBD1
CDR3nt: TGTGCCAGCAGCCTTGGGACAGGGGGAGGCCAAGAGACCCAGTACTTC
CDR3aa: CASSLGTGGGQETQYF

j_gene: TRBJ1-6
v_gene: TRBV19
abundance: NA
d_gene: TRBD1
CDR3nt: TGTGCCAGTAGACGGACAGGGGGAGGAATGGCCCTCCACTTT
CDR3aa: CASRRTGGGMALHF

j_gene: TRBJ1-5
v_gene: TRBV12-3/TRBV12-4
abundance: NA
d_gene: NA
CDR3nt: TGTGCCAGCACCCAGGGTATTGAGCCCCAGCATTTT
CDR3aa: CASTQGIEPQHF

j_gene: TRBJ1-1
v_gene: TRBV20-1
abundance: NA
d_gene: NA
CDR3nt: TGCAGTGAGCGACGAAACACTGAAGCTTTCTTT
CDR3aa: CSERRNTEAFF

j_gene: TRBJ2-3
v_gene: TRBV9
abundance: NA
d_gene: NA
CDR3nt: TGTGCCAGCAGCGTAGGGGGGGACACTACAGATACGCAGTATTTT
CDR3aa: CASSVGGDTTDTQYF

j_gene: TRBJ1-6
v_gene: TRBV10-2
abundance: NA
d_gene: TRBD1
CDR3nt: TGCGCCAGCAGACCGGGACAGGGGGCCATTCGTGGTTCACCCCTCCACTTT
CDR3aa: CASRPGQGAIRGSPLHF

j_gene: TRBJ2-3
v_gene: TRBV23-1
abundance: NA
d_gene: NA
CDR3nt: TGCGCCAGCACCCCAGTGGATGTAAGGGAGGTTAGAGGCACAGATACGCAGTATTTT
CDR3aa: CASTPVDVREVRGTDTQYF

j_gene: TRBJ1-3
v_gene: TRBV5-1
abundance: few
d_gene: NA
CDR3nt: TGCGCCAGCAGCTTGATAGGGACGTCTGGAAACACCATATATTTT
CDR3aa: CASSLIGTSGNTIYF

j_gene: TRBJ2-2
v_gene: TRBV5-1
abundance: NA
d_gene: NA
CDR3nt: TGCGCCAGCAACAATGAAAACACCGGGGAGCTGTTTTTT
CDR3aa: CASNNENTGELFF

j_gene: TRBJ2-1
v_gene: TRBV5-1
abundance: NA
d_gene: TRBD2
CDR3nt: TGCGCCAGCAGCTTACTAGCGGGGGATAACAATGAGCAGTTCTTC
CDR3aa: CASSLLAGDNNEQFF

j_gene: TRBJ2-7
v_gene: TRBV27
abundance: NA
d_gene: TRBD1
CDR3nt: TGTGCCAGCAGGTCCGACAGGGACGGCGAGCAGTACTTC
CDR3aa: CASRSDRDGEQYF

j_gene: TRBJ2-1
v_gene: TRBV5-1
abundance: few
d_gene: NA
CDR3nt: TGCGCCAGCCACTTAGGGGGGACCACCTACAATGAGCAGTTCTTC
CDR3aa: CASHLGGTTYNEQFF

j_gene: TRBJ1-3
v_gene: TRBV12-3/TRBV12-4
abundance: NA
d_gene: NA
CDR3nt: TGTGCCAGCAGTCTGGGGGTACGGGGCACCATATATTTT
CDR3aa: CASSLGVRGTIYF

j_gene: TRBJ2-3
v_gene: TRBV5-1
abundance: NA
d_gene: TRBD2
CDR3nt: TGCGCCAGCAGCTTGGATCAGCGGGAGAGTTGGGCCCGCACAGATACGCAGTATTTT
CDR3aa: CASSLDQRESWARTDTQYF

j_gene: TRBJ1-1
v_gene: TRBV6-5
abundance: NA
d_gene: NA
CDR3nt: TGTGCCAGTCATGGTGCAAACCGGGACACTGAAGCTTTCTTT
CDR3aa: CASHGANRDTEAFF

j_gene: TRBJ2-7
v_gene: TRBV29-1
abundance: NA
d_gene: NA
CDR3nt: TGCAGCGTCGTACTGGACAGTTACGAGCAGTACTTC
CDR3aa: CSVVLDSYEQYF

j_gene: TRBJ1-3
v_gene: TRBV2
abundance: NA
d_gene: TRBD1
CDR3nt: TGTGCCAGCAGTCTTATCGGACAGGGGGGAAACACCATATATTTT
CDR3aa: CASSLIGQGGNTIYF

j_gene: TRBJ2-7
v_gene: TRBV7-7
abundance: NA
d_gene: TRBD1
CDR3nt: TGTGCTAGCAGCTTAGGGACAGGGCGGGAGCAGTACTTC
CDR3aa: CASSLGTGREQYF

j_gene: TRBJ1-5
v_gene: TRBV19
abundance: NA
d_gene: TRBD1
CDR3nt: TGTGCCAGTAGCGGACAGGGGGCGGCTCGGCCCCAGCATTTT
CDR3aa: CASSGQGAARPQHF

j_gene: TRBJ2-3
v_gene: TRBV6-5
abundance: NA
d_gene: NA
CDR3nt: TGTGCCAGCAGTTCCAGGGGTAGCGTCGTCACAGATACGCAGTATTTT
CDR3aa: CASSSRGSVVTDTQYF

j_gene: TRBJ2-2
v_gene: TRBV3-1/TRBV3-2
abundance: few
d_gene: NA
CDR3nt: TGTGCCAGCAGCCAACAACGGGGTGCCGGGGAGCTGTTTTTT
CDR3aa: CASSQQRGAGELFF

j_gene: TRBJ1-1
v_gene: TRBV2
abundance: NA
d_gene: NA
CDR3nt: TGTGCCAGCAGTGGACAGCCGGGGGCTGAAGCTTTCTTT
CDR3aa: CASSGQPGAEAFF

j_gene: TRBJ2-4
v_gene: TRBV11-3
abundance: NA
d_gene: NA
CDR3nt: TGTGCCAGCAGCTTAGATGTGGCAAACATTCAGTACTTC
CDR3aa: CASSLDVANIQYF

j_gene: TRBJ2-2
v_gene: TRBV2
abundance: NA
d_gene: NA
CDR3nt: TGTGCCAGCAGTCGCGGCGGGCTTTCCACCGGGGAGCTGTTTTTT
CDR3aa: CASSRGGLSTGELFF

j_gene: TRBJ1-6
v_gene: TRBV3-1/TRBV3-2
abundance: NA
d_gene: NA
CDR3nt: TGTGCCAGCAGCCTCTCCCCGACGGGCAATTCACCCCTCCACTTT
CDR3aa: CASSLSPTGNSPLHF

j_gene: TRBJ1-2
v_gene: TRBV27
abundance: NA
d_gene: TRBD1
CDR3nt: TGTGCCAGCAGTGAGGACAGGGGGGGGAGTGGCTACACCTTC
CDR3aa: CASSEDRGGSGYTF

j_gene: TRBJ2-2
v_gene: TRBV30
abundance: NA
d_gene: TRBD2
CDR3nt: TGTGCCTGGAGTGTAGGTCCGCTAGCGGGATACGCCGGGGAGCTGTTTTTT
CDR3aa: CAWSVGPLAGYAGELFF

j_gene: TRBJ2-5
v_gene: TRBV29-1
abundance: once
d_gene: NA
CDR3nt: TGCAGCGTTGGGTATCTGAGTAATCAAGAGACCCAGTACTTC
CDR3aa: CSVGYLSNQETQYF

j_gene: TRBJ1-4
v_gene: TRBV6-5
abundance: NA
d_gene: NA
CDR3nt: TGTGCCAGCAGTTACTTGGGGGCGGGTGAAAAACTGTTTTTT
CDR3aa: CASSYLGAGEKLFF

j_gene: TRBJ2-7
v_gene: TRBV2
abundance: NA
d_gene: TRBD2
CDR3nt: TGTGCCAGCAGTGCCGCAGGGTTCACGGGGGGTTACGAGCAGTACTTC
CDR3aa: CASSAAGFTGGYEQYF

j_gene: TRBJ2-5
v_gene: TRBV5-1
abundance: NA
d_gene: NA
CDR3nt: TGCGCCAGCAGCTTGGCCAGTGAGTACCAAGAGACCCAGTACTTC
CDR3aa: CASSLASEYQETQYF

j_gene: TRBJ2-1
v_gene: TRBV30
abundance: NA
d_gene: NA
CDR3nt: TGTGCCTGGAGGGGGGTGGTACACGAGTTCTTC
CDR3aa: CAWRGVVHEFF

j_gene: TRBJ1-1
v_gene: TRBV6-5
abundance: once
d_gene: NA
CDR3nt: TGTGCCAGCGGAACAGGGAGGGACACTGAAGCTTTCTTT
CDR3aa: CASGTGRDTEAFF

j_gene: TRBJ1-1
v_gene: TRBV6-5
abundance: NA
d_gene: TRBD1
CDR3nt: TGTGCCAGCATCGACTGGGGACAGGCGAACACTGAAGCTTTCTTT
CDR3aa: CASIDWGQANTEAFF

j_gene: TRBJ1-6
v_gene: TRBV24-1
abundance: NA
d_gene: NA
CDR3nt: TGTGCCACCAGTGATTTAAACTCACCCCTCCACTTT
CDR3aa: CATSDLNSPLHF

j_gene: TRBJ2-1
v_gene: TRBV24-1
abundance: NA
d_gene: NA
CDR3nt: TGTGCCACCAGTGATCCTAATATCAGGGACAATGAGCAGTTCTTC
CDR3aa: CATSDPNIRDNEQFF